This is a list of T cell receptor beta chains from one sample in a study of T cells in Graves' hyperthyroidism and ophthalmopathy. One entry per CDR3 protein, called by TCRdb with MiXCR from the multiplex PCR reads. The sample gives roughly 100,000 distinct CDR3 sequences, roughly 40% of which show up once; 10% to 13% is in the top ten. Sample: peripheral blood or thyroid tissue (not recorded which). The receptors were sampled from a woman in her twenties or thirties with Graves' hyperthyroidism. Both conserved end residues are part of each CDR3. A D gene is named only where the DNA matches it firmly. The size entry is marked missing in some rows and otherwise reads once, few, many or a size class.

CDR3: CASSQRQGGSYGYTF
DNA: TGTGCCAGCAGTCAACGGCAGGGGGGGAGCTATGGCTACACCTTC
D: TRBD1
J: TRBJ1-2
V: TRBV27
size: few

CDR3: CASSVVAGDGEQYF
DNA: TGTGCCAGCAGTGTTGTAGCGGGAGATGGCGAGCAGTACTTC
D: TRBD2
J: TRBJ2-7
V: TRBV2
size: medium-sized

CDR3: CASSEEGGFAPLHF
DNA: TGTGCCAGCAGTGAAGAGGGGGGTTTTGCGCCCCTCCACTTT
D: .
J: TRBJ1-6
V: TRBV25-1
size: many

CDR3: CSASGTGVGYTF
DNA: TGCAGTGCTTCCGGGACAGGGGTCGGCTACACCTTC
D: TRBD1
J: TRBJ1-2
V: TRBV20-1
size: .

CDR3: CASREGLAGDPGTGELFF
DNA: TGTGCCAGCAGGGAGGGACTAGCGGGAGACCCGGGTACCGGGGAGCTGTTTTTT
D: TRBD2
J: TRBJ2-2
V: TRBV2
size: once

CDR3: CAIAGTEYGYTF
DNA: TGTGCCATCGCCGGGACAGAATATGGCTACACCTTC
D: TRBD1
J: TRBJ1-2
V: TRBV10-3
size: .

CDR3: CASSVDRTSGNSDTQYF
DNA: TGTGCCAGCAGCGTAGATAGGACTAGCGGGAACTCAGATACGCAGTATTTT
D: TRBD2
J: TRBJ2-3
V: TRBV9
size: few

CDR3: CASSLRDARNTEAFF
DNA: TGTGCCAGCAGCTTACGGGACGCGAGGAACACTGAAGCTTTCTTT
D: .
J: TRBJ1-1
V: TRBV11-2
size: once

CDR3: CAGRGLAGDTGELFF
DNA: TGTGCCGGCCGAGGACTAGCGGGGGACACCGGGGAGCTGTTTTTT
D: TRBD2
J: TRBJ2-2
V: TRBV6-1
size: many

CDR3: CASSLITGGEETQYF
DNA: TGCGCCAGCAGCTTAATAACAGGGGGAGAGGAGACCCAGTACTTC
D: TRBD1
J: TRBJ2-5
V: TRBV5-1
size: many

CDR3: CASSSVSRGGQETQYF
DNA: TGTGCCAGCAGTTCAGTCTCCAGGGGGGGACAAGAGACCCAGTACTTC
D: .
J: TRBJ2-5
V: TRBV12-3/TRBV12-4
size: .

CDR3: CASSLSRINEKLFF
DNA: TGCGCCAGCAGCTTGAGCCGTATTAATGAAAAACTGTTTTTT
D: .
J: TRBJ1-4
V: TRBV5-1
size: many

CDR3: CASSQDFLQETQYF
DNA: TGTGCCAGCAGCCAAGATTTCCTCCAAGAGACCCAGTACTTC
D: .
J: TRBJ2-5
V: TRBV4-2
size: many

CDR3: CASSPRAGRNEHF
DNA: TGTGCCAGTAGTCCAAGAGCCGGGCGGAACGAGCATTTT
D: .
J: TRBJ1-5
V: TRBV19
size: .

CDR3: CASRPQNQPQHF
DNA: TGTGCCAGCAGGCCGCAAAATCAGCCCCAGCATTTT
D: .
J: TRBJ1-5
V: TRBV2
size: .

CDR3: CASSPRGDFRGTEAFF
DNA: TGTGCCAGCAGCCCCAGGGGCGACTTCCGAGGGACTGAAGCTTTCTTT
D: .
J: TRBJ1-1
V: TRBV5-5
size: .

CDR3: CSAPGLAGQETQYF
DNA: TGCAGTGCGCCGGGACTAGCGGGACAAGAGACCCAGTACTTC
D: TRBD2
J: TRBJ2-5
V: TRBV20-1
size: .

CDR3: CASSLGEYSNQPQHF
DNA: TGTGCCAGCAGCTTAGGGGAGTATAGCAATCAGCCCCAGCATTTT
D: .
J: TRBJ1-5
V: TRBV7-8
size: many

CDR3: CASSVGTGSYEKLFF
DNA: TGTGCCAGCAGTGTCGGGACAGGGAGTTATGAAAAACTGTTTTTT
D: TRBD1
J: TRBJ1-4
V: TRBV2
size: many

CDR3: CAIRGQGITGELFF
DNA: TGTGCCATCAGGGGACAGGGGATCACCGGGGAGCTGTTTTTT
D: TRBD1
J: TRBJ2-2
V: TRBV10-3
size: .

CDR3: CAIRAGQGNGASEAFF
DNA: TGTGCCATCAGGGCGGGACAGGGGAATGGGGCGTCAGAAGCTTTCTTT
D: TRBD1
J: TRBJ1-1
V: TRBV10-3
size: .

CDR3: CASSLEGFVSYEQYF
DNA: TGCGCCAGCAGCTTGGAAGGCTTCGTCTCCTACGAGCAGTACTTC
D: .
J: TRBJ2-7
V: TRBV5-1
size: many

CDR3: CATSAPGLATGELFF
DNA: TGTGCCACCAGTGCCCCGGGACTAGCCACCGGGGAGCTGTTTTTT
D: TRBD2
J: TRBJ2-2
V: TRBV24-1
size: many

CDR3: CAWSPGAGEQYF
DNA: TGTGCCTGGAGTCCAGGGGCAGGGGAGCAGTACTTC
D: .
J: TRBJ2-7
V: TRBV30
size: few

CDR3: CASSYVGLLPNEKLFF
DNA: TGTGCCAGCAGTTACGTCGGGCTACTCCCAAATGAAAAACTGTTTTTT
D: .
J: TRBJ1-4
V: TRBV6-6
size: many

CDR3: CASSSPGAGASRGQYF
DNA: TGTGCCAGCAGCTCCCCGGGAGCGGGAGCCTCCCGCGGGCAGTACTTC
D: TRBD2
J: TRBJ2-7
V: TRBV7-9
size: .

CDR3: CASSTGPYTDTQYF
DNA: TGTGCCAGTAGTACGGGTCCTTACACAGATACGCAGTATTTT
D: .
J: TRBJ2-3
V: TRBV19
size: few

CDR3: CSARRDRDEQYF
DNA: TGCAGTGCTAGGAGAGACAGGGACGAGCAGTACTTC
D: TRBD1
J: TRBJ2-7
V: TRBV20-1
size: many

CDR3: CASSYGTAAGNTIYF
DNA: TGCGCCAGCAGCTACGGGACAGCAGCTGGAAACACCATATATTTT
D: TRBD1
J: TRBJ1-3
V: TRBV5-1
size: many

CDR3: CASSSPVGAGQKTQYF
DNA: TGTGCCAGCAGCTCACCCGTGGGGGCAGGGCAAAAGACCCAGTACTTC
D: .
J: TRBJ2-5
V: TRBV7-9
size: .

CDR3: CASSQGSASGSAGELFF
DNA: TGCGCCAGCAGCCAAGGGAGTGCTAGCGGGAGCGCCGGGGAGCTGTTTTTT
D: TRBD2
J: TRBJ2-2
V: TRBV4-1
size: many

CDR3: CASSLVDHYEQYF
DNA: TGTGCCAGCAGCTTGGTGGACCACTACGAGCAGTACTTC
D: .
J: TRBJ2-7
V: TRBV7-9
size: many

CDR3: CASSHGPGQGNSPLHF
DNA: TGCGCCAGCAGCCACGGACCGGGACAGGGCAATTCACCCCTCCACTTT
D: TRBD1
J: TRBJ1-6
V: TRBV13
size: .

CDR3: CASSVTRTDTEAFF
DNA: TGCGCCAGCAGCGTCACTCGGACAGACACTGAGGCTTTCTTT
D: .
J: TRBJ1-1
V: TRBV5-1
size: .

CDR3: CSVPGLAGVGTGETQYF
DNA: TGCAGTGTTCCGGGACTAGCGGGAGTCGGGACCGGGGAGACCCAGTACTTC
D: TRBD2
J: TRBJ2-5
V: TRBV20-1
size: many

CDR3: CASAGASGNTIYF
DNA: TGTGCCAGCGCCGGGGCTAGTGGAAACACCATATATTTT
D: .
J: TRBJ1-3
V: TRBV12-3/TRBV12-4
size: .

CDR3: CASSFYICSARGQGQRAFF
DNA: .
D: .
J: TRBJ1-1
V: TRBV5-1
size: .

CDR3: CASSLFAGGQETQYF
DNA: TGCGCCAGCAGCTTGTTTGCGGGGGGGCAAGAGACCCAGTACTTC
D: TRBD2
J: TRBJ2-5
V: TRBV5-1
size: .

CDR3: CAISESWTGAEIPTQHF
DNA: TGTGCCATCAGTGAGTCGTGGACAGGGGCGGAAATTCCAACCCAGCATTTT
D: TRBD1
J: TRBJ1-5
V: TRBV10-3
size: many